The 17 T cell receptor beta chains in this list originate from one sample, sequenced in a study of T cell repertoires in cytomegalovirus infection. Their antigen targets remain unknown. TCRdb reprocessed the reads with MiXCR, giving one entry per CDR3 protein. The data hold under 850,000 distinct CDR3 sequences, with 33% observed a single time. Here the sequenced sample was cultured PBMCs, taken from culture after CMV antigen stimulation. The receptor source for this set is a human donor in good health (CMV status not recorded). Some clones in this sample may be carry-over from other donors' samples.

This clonotype was seen a handful of times. V usage is TRBV7-2 and J usage is TRBJ1-4; D gene unclear. The CDR3 is made up of 11 amino acids. Germline-derived CDR1 and CDR2 are SGHTA and FQGNSA. Deletions cut 8 bases from V and 5 bases from J, with 6 bases between. CDR3 nucleotide sequence: TGTGCCAGCGGAATCAATGAAAAACTGTTTTTT. Translating it yields CASGINEKLFF.

The chain links TRBV6-6 to TRBJ1-5; 7 nucleotides line up with TRBD1. Germline assignment: CDR1 MNHNY and CDR2 SVGAGI (reference sequence). The CDR3 runs to 14 residues. V lost 7 bases and J lost 2; bases outside the gene matches: 5. CDR3 coding DNA: TGTGCCAGCACCCGAGACAGGGGCAATCAGCCCCAGCATTTT. Its translation: CASTRDRGNQPQHF.

The chain uses TRBV12-3 or TRBV12-4 and TRBJ2-7; weak D call: TRBD1 (7 bases). The CDR3 sequence is 14 residues long. With 8 bases removed from V and 4 bases from J, the gap between germline ends came to 18 bases. In DNA, the CDR3 is TGTGCCAGCTGGAGTAGGAGGGGGCAATACGAGCAGTACTTC. Protein: CASWSRRGQYEQYF.

This clonotype was seen once. CDR3 DNA sequence: TGTGCCAGCAGTGAGGGGATGGGATATGGCTACACCTTC. Protein product: CASSEGMGYGYTF. The chain recombines TRBV28 with TRBJ1-2, with TRBD1 as a possible D gene (5 bases). The V end lost 5 bases, the J end lost 5 bases, and 12 bases lay between the germline ends. Germline loops: CDR1 MDHEN, CDR2 SYDVKM. The CDR3 has 13 residues.

The V call is TRBV5-5, the J call TRBJ2-1; D perhaps matches TRBD2 (6 bases). V was pared by 3 bases and J by 7 bases, with 17 bases between. There are 15 residues in the CDR3. Looked up from germline, CDR1 is SGHKS and CDR2 is YYEKEE (reference sequence). The CDR3 region has the DNA TGTGCCAGCAGCTCGCGGGGTGGGCAGCCTAATGAGCAGTTCTTC. It encodes CASSSRGGQPNEQFF.

The V and J genes are TRBV9 and TRBJ2-2; D gene unclear. Germline V CDR1 and CDR2: SGDLS, YYNGEE. The CDR3 is 14 residues long. Trimming left V 5 bases short and J 0 bases short, with 8 bases between. The CDR3 coding sequence is TGTGCCAGCAGAAAAACTACGAACACCGGGGAGCTGTTTTTT. This sequence encodes CASRKTTNTGELFF.

This clonotype was seen a few times. V gene TRBV19 combines with J gene TRBJ1-2; 10 positions agree with TRBD1. CDR3 length: 12 residues. V was clipped by 7 bases and J by 6 bases; unmatched bases: 2. Germline CDR1 LNHDA, CDR2 SQIVND (reference sequence). CDR3 amino acids: CASTDRGNGYTF. The CDR3 nucleotides are TGTGCCAGTACGGACAGGGGGAATGGCTACACCTTC. The full variable domain, completed using reference TRBV19 and TRBJ1-2, is DGGITQSPKYLFRKEGQNVTLSCEQNLNHDAMYWYRQDPGQGLRLIYYSQIVNDFQKGDIAEGYSVSREKKESFPLTVTSAQKNPTAFYLCASTDRGNGYTFGSGTRLTVV.

This chain connects TRBV30 to TRBJ1-3; no clear D gene. The CDR3 contains 12 residues. The ends were cut back, 2 bases at V and 3 bases at J, with 5 bases in the middle. Germline lookup yields CDR1 GTSNPN and CDR2 SVGIG (reference sequence). CDR3 protein: CAWSFFGNTIYF. CDR3 bases: TGTGCCTGGAGTTTTTTTGGAAACACCATATATTTT.

The chain is built from TRBV7-8 and TRBJ2-1, with TRBD2 matching 10 bases. CDR1 is SGHVS and CDR2 is FQNEAQ in the germline V gene. J lost 4 bases, V lost 3 bases, and 3 bases had no gene match. The CDR3 has 15 amino acids. The CDR3 nucleotides are TGTGCCAGCAGCTTCCGGACTAGCGGATACAATGAGCAGTTCTTC. As protein: CASSFRTSGYNEQFF.

The chain uses TRBV10-1 and TRBJ2-7; D possibly corresponds to TRBD2 (6 bases). Germline V gives CDR1 WNHNN, CDR2 SYGVQD (reference sequence). The CDR3 has 16 amino acids. Trimming pared 4 bases from V and 2 bases from J, leaving 18 bases between. CDR3 in DNA: TGCGCCAGCAGTGGAGTTGGAGGGAGTGGTACCTACGAGCAGTACTTC. Its translation is CASSGVGGSGTYEQYF.

This chain joins TRBV7-2 and TRBJ2-7; TRBD1 matches 7 bases. This CDR3 is built from 13 residues. Germline V gene sequence: CDR1 SGHTA, CDR2 FQGNSA. The junction had 10 bases not matched to a gene; V was cut back by 7 bases and J by 7 bases. CDR3 in amino acids: CASKTGSFGEQYF. In DNA form, the CDR3 reads TGTGCCAGCAAGACAGGGTCTTTTGGGGAGCAGTACTTC.

The CDR3 DNA sequence: TGTGCCAGCAGCGACACTCTCGGGTCACCCCTCCACTTT. Amino acids: CASSDTLGSPLHF. The chain uses TRBV6-1 and TRBJ1-6; D gene uncertain. Germline V gene data show CDR1 as MNHNS and CDR2 as SASEGT. The CDR3 is 13 residues long. Trimming pared 6 bases from V and 10 bases from J, leaving 13 bases between.

This clonotype was observed a few times. The chain is built from TRBV12-3 or TRBV12-4 and TRBJ2-1; 7 bases fit TRBD1. V trimming: 0 bases; J trimming: 14 bases; junction bases outside the gene matches: 7. This CDR3 is 13 amino acids long. The CDR3 nucleotides read TGTGCCAGCAGTTTAGCACTCCGGGACAGAAAGTTCTTC. This sequence encodes CASSLALRDRKFF.

This chain uses TRBV19 with TRBJ2-1, with D maybe TRBD1 (5 bases). Germline loops: CDR1 LNHDA, CDR2 SQIVND (reference sequence). CDR3 length: 16 residues. The V and J ends lost 0 bases and 5 bases respectively, with 14 bases between them. In nucleotides, the CDR3 is TGTGCCAGTAGTATAGACAGGGTCAAACGGAACAATGAGCAGTTCTTC. This gives the protein CASSIDRVKRNNEQFF.

This clonotype was seen only a few times. The J gene is TRBJ2-5, the V gene TRBV7-2; the match to TRBD2 covers 7 bases. This CDR3 region has 14 residues. Trimming cost V 2 bases and J 5 bases; bases outside gene matches: 5. Germline values: CDR1 SGHTA, CDR2 FQGNSA. The CDR3 DNA follows: TGTGCCAGCAGCTTAAGCGGGAACCGGGAGACCCAGTACTTC. Amino acids: CASSLSGNRETQYF.

The CDR3 loop reads CASRTGTFDGYTF. The CDR3 DNA reads TGTGCCAGCAGGACAGGAACTTTTGATGGCTACACCTTC. J is TRBJ1-2 and V is TRBV27, with a weak D call TRBD1 (6 bases). Germline CDR1 and CDR2: MNHEY and SMNVEV (reference sequence). The CDR3 sequence is 13 residues long. V was shortened by 6 bases and J by 6 bases, with 14 bases between the two germline ends.

The CDR3, as DNA: TGTGCCAGTAGTGGGAGCGGGAGTGTGGGAGATACGCAGTATTTT. Translation: CASSGSGSVGDTQYF. The chain joins TRBV19 to TRBJ2-3; 8 bases fit TRBD2. J gave up 5 bases and V 5 bases, and 9 bases lay outside the gene matches. Germline V lookup: CDR1 LNHDA, CDR2 SQIVND (reference sequence). CDR3 size: 15 residues.